This TCR beta chain was retrieved from a study of blood T cell repertoires in COVID-19. On the study more broadly: Sites across the United States, Italy and Spain contributed samples from acute and convalescent COVID-19.

Trimming pared 5 bases from V and 0 bases from J, leaving 10 bases between. Germline loops: CDR1 MNHNY, CDR2 SVGAGI (reference sequence). CDR3 length: 14 amino acids. The repertoire was sequenced with immunoSEQ multiplex PCR; TCRdb's copy has only in-frame clones and lacks some. This table holds around 120,000 clones, approximately 70% found once. The specimen was peripheral blood. The chain carries TRBV6-6 and TRBJ1-2; perhaps TRBD1 as D (5 bases). The clonotype comes from a human donor with acute or convalescent COVID-19. The donor label of this sample is uncertain. The CDR3 sequence: CASSPGSSNYGYTF. DNA for the CDR3: TGTGCCAGCAGTCCAGGGTCTTCTAACTATGGCTACACCTTC.